Below, one T cell receptor (beta chain) is given with its context. The data were produced by immunoSEQ multiplex PCR, yet TCRdb's version contains in-frame clones alone and is incomplete. The sample yields about 89,000 clones, over 75% seen once. Germline lookup yields CDR1 MNHEY and CDR2 SVGAGI. V was trimmed by 0 bases and J by 3 bases, leaving 11 bases between them. The CDR3 runs 15 residues. These data are taken from a study of control samples from healthy donors and cancer patients. The chain recombines TRBV6-5 with TRBJ2-5, with a possible D match to TRBD1 (6 bases). The sample taken for sequencing was blood. This TCR derives from a middle-aged woman in good health. The CDR3 loop reads CASSYSGQKEETQYF. The CDR3 DNA is TGTGCCAGCAGTTACTCGGGACAAAAAGAAGAGACCCAGTACTTC.